A single sample is the source of the 25 T cell receptor beta chains below, sequenced in a study of blood T cell repertoires in COVID-19. Sequenced by immunoSEQ multiplex PCR; TCRdb stores in-frame clones only, minus some. This sample has 200,000 to 250,000 clones, with roughly 90% found just once. Material: peripheral blood. These receptors all come from a man aged 35-49 years with active or convalescent COVID-19.

V gene TRBV3-1 (or the pseudogene TRBV3-2) combines with J gene TRBJ2-3; tentatively, D is TRBD2 (5 bases). Looked up from germline, CDR1 is LGHDT and CDR2 is YNNKEL (reference sequence). CDR3 size: 13 residues. Trimming shortened V by 4 bases and J by 5 bases, and 10 bases separated the two germline ends. The CDR3 DNA follows: TGTGCCAGCAGCCGCAGCGGTGGAGATACGCAGTATTTT. Residues: CASSRSGGDTQYF.

This clone was counted a few times. The chain uses TRBV28 and TRBJ2-3, with 11 bases fitting TRBD2. The V gene's germline CDR1 is MDHEN and CDR2 SYDVKM. CDR3 length: 15 residues. V lost 6 bases to trimming and J lost 5 bases; unmatched junction nucleotides: 7. The CDR3 loop is CASRSSGGARDTQYF. The CDR3 bases are TGTGCCAGCAGGAGTAGCGGGGGGGCCAGAGATACGCAGTATTTT.

The gene calls are TRBV25-1 and TRBJ2-1; D is ambiguous. V was clipped by 3 bases and J by 12 bases, with 12 bases between them. This CDR3 has 12 amino acids. Germline V gives CDR1 MGHDK, CDR2 SYGVNS. The CDR3 DNA is TGTGCCAGCAGTGACTCTTTAGCATCGCAGTTCTTC. It specifies CASSDSLASQFF.

The chain recombines TRBV3-1 (or the pseudogene TRBV3-2) with TRBJ2-7; 9 bases match TRBD1. The CDR3 contains 14 residues. Germline assignment: CDR1 LGHDT and CDR2 YNNKEL (reference sequence). J gave up 9 bases and V 3 bases, and 9 bases lay outside the gene matches. CDR3 residues: CASSHLGTGRAQYF. The DNA of the CDR3 is TGTGCCAGCAGCCATCTAGGGACAGGGCGCGCGCAGTACTTC.

For the CDR3, the DNA is TGTGCCAGCAGCTTGCGGGACAGCCTGGCTGTCCCGGATACGCAGTATTTT. Its protein product is CASSLRDSLAVPDTQYF. The genes are TRBV7-3 and TRBJ2-3; a weak D match, TRBD1 (7 bases). CDR3 length: 17 residues. The germline V and J ends were trimmed by 3 bases and 6 bases, with 22 bases remaining between them. CDR1 and CDR2 (germline): SGHTA, FQGTGA. The full variable domain, in which reference TRBV7-3 and TRBJ2-3 provide the parts outside the CDR3, is GAGVSQTPSNKVTEKGKYVELRCDPISGHTALYWYRQSLGQGPEFLIYFQGTGAADDSGLPNDRFFAVRPEGSVSTLKIQRTERGDSAVYLCASSLRDSLAVPDTQYFGPGTRLTVL.

V and J are TRBV2 and TRBJ2-1; 15 bases map to TRBD2. The V and J ends lost 5 bases and 5 bases, in that order; junction bases with no gene match: 4. The CDR3 length is 16 residues. Germline V lookup: CDR1 SNHLY, CDR2 FYNNEI. The CDR3 nucleotides read TGTGCCAGCAGTAGGGGACTAGCGGGGGGAAACAATGAGCAGTTCTTC. This encodes CASSRGLAGGNNEQFF. Variable domain in full (rest from reference TRBV2 and TRBJ2-1): EPEVTQTPSHQVTQMGQEVILRCVPISNHLYFYWYRQILGQKVEFLVSFYNNEISEKSEIFDDQFSVERPDGSNFTLKIRSTKLEDSAMYFCASSRGLAGGNNEQFFGPGTRLTVL.

The V and J genes are TRBV27 and TRBJ1-5; 11 nucleotides agree with TRBD1. This CDR3 contains 16 residues. After removal of 5 bases from V and 5 bases from J, the junction contained 8 bases not matched to a gene. The germline CDR1 and CDR2 sequences are MNHEY and SMNVEV (reference sequence). CDR3 DNA sequence: TGTGCCAGCAGTCCAATCGGACAGGGGGCGTATCAGCCCCAGCATTTT. It specifies CASSPIGQGAYQPQHF.

This clone showed up just once. J is TRBJ1-5 and V is TRBV18; TRBD1 matches 8 bases. Germline CDR1 and CDR2: KGHSH and LQKENI. The V gene end was trimmed by 3 bases and the J gene end by 4 bases; junction bases not matched to a gene: 5. CDR3 size: 15 residues. CDR3 nucleotides: TGTGCCAGCTCACCCCGGGACAGGCCAAATCAGCCCCAGCATTTT. This gives the protein CASSPRDRPNQPQHF.

The table lists this clone with a few counts. This sequence joins TRBV5-1 and TRBJ1-1; no firm D call. Trimming stripped 2 bases from V and 1 base from J, with 21 bases between. Per germline, CDR1 SGHRS and CDR2 YFSETQ. CDR3 length: 18 residues. The DNA for the CDR3 is TGCGCCAGCAGCTTAGGCGGGCTTCAATCGGGAGAGAACACTGAAGCTTTCTTT. Translating it yields CASSLGGLQSGENTEAFF.

The CDR3 DNA sequence: TGTGCCAGCAGCTTATACCCAGCCTACGAGCAGTACTTC. It is translated as CASSLYPAYEQYF. V gene TRBV7-3 combines with J gene TRBJ2-7; D ambiguous. Germline-derived CDR1 and CDR2 are SGHTA and FQGTGA. This CDR3 is built from 13 residues. Trimming removed 2 bases from V and 2 bases from J, with 7 bases in between.

The rearrangement joins TRBV5-4 to TRBJ1-2, with D possibly being TRBD1 (6 bases). The CDR3 has 20 amino acids. Germline assignment: CDR1 SGHNT and CDR2 YYREEE (reference sequence). Trimming cost V 10 bases and J 0 bases, with 34 bases left between them. CDR3 region: CAYLSRGGRLFFQPNYGYTF. CDR3 bases: TGTGCCTACCTCTCAAGGGGGGGGCGCTTGTTCTTCCAACCTAACTATGGCTACACCTTC.

The genes are TRBV11-2 and TRBJ2-2, with TRBD1 as a possible D gene (5 bases). The CDR3 is 14 residues long. With 5 bases removed from V and 2 bases from J, the gap between germline ends came to 9 bases. Germline V gene sequence: CDR1 SGHAT, CDR2 FQNNGV. CDR3 sequence reads: CASSPGHNTGELFF. Here the CDR3 DNA reads TGTGCCAGCAGCCCCGGACACAACACCGGGGAGCTGTTTTTT.

This rearrangement joins TRBV2 to TRBJ1-2; 9 bases map to TRBD1. The germline V gene encodes CDR1 SNHLY and CDR2 FYNNEI. The length of the CDR3 is 14 residues. V gave up 5 bases and J gave up 4 bases; unmatched junction bases: 5. CDR3 coding DNA: TGTGCCAGCAGTTGGACAGGGGTGACCTATGGCTACACCTTC. The encoded protein is CASSWTGVTYGYTF. The full variable domain, in which reference TRBV2 and TRBJ1-2 provide the parts outside the CDR3, is EPEVTQTPSHQVTQMGQEVILRCVPISNHLYFYWYRQILGQKVEFLVSFYNNEISEKSEIFDDQFSVERPDGSNFTLKIRSTKLEDSAMYFCASSWTGVTYGYTFGSGTRLTVV.

This clone was found once. The chain combines TRBV25-1 with TRBJ2-2; unclear D gene. The CDR3 spans 13 residues. Germline V gene sequence: CDR1 MGHDK, CDR2 SYGVNS. Trimming pared 2 bases from V and 6 bases from J, leaving 7 bases between. In DNA, the CDR3 is TGTGCCAGCAGTGAAGGTTACTCCGGGGAGCTGTTTTTT. Residues: CASSEGYSGELFF.

This clone was observed a handful of times. This chain uses TRBV5-1 with TRBJ1-1, with no clear D. The CDR3 loop spans 14 amino acids. V shed 1 base and J shed 5 bases, with 12 bases lying between them. Germline V gene data show CDR1 as SGHRS and CDR2 as YFSETQ. In DNA form, the CDR3 reads TGCGCCAGCAGCTTGCCCCTGGAGGGTACTGAAGCTTTCTTT. It is translated as CASSLPLEGTEAFF.

The rearrangement uses TRBV27 and TRBJ2-7, with D uncertain. The CDR3 is 13 residues long. CDR1 MNHEY and CDR2 SMNVEV come from the germline V gene (reference sequence). V lost 5 bases and J 5 bases, leaving 13 bases between the germline ends. Written as DNA, the CDR3 is TGTGCCAGCAGTCCCTATAGCCGAGACGAGCAGTACTTC. Its protein is CASSPYSRDEQYF.

The chain has TRBV2 and TRBJ2-7; 10 positions agree with TRBD1. The germline gives CDR1 SNHLY, CDR2 FYNNEI. Trimming at V came to 5 bases and at J to 5 bases, leaving 3 bases not matched to a gene. The CDR3 covers 13 residues. CDR3 region: CASSPGQGNEQYF. The CDR3 DNA sequence: TGTGCCAGCAGTCCGGGACAGGGGAACGAGCAGTACTTC.

This clone was counted a single time. The chain links TRBV27 to TRBJ2-5; 7 nucleotides align to TRBD1. Germline assignment: CDR1 MNHEY and CDR2 SMNVEV (reference sequence). CDR3 length: 14 amino acids. V was pared by 4 bases and J by 0 bases, with 2 bases of the junction left unmatched. CDR3 region: CASSSTGYQETQYF. The CDR3 DNA follows: TGTGCCAGCAGTTCGACAGGGTACCAAGAGACCCAGTACTTC.

This sequence joins TRBV14 and TRBJ2-7; the match to TRBD1 covers 10 bases. This CDR3 spans 21 amino acids. CDR1 and CDR2 (germline): SGHDN, FVKESK. V lost 0 bases, J lost 0 bases, and 17 bases stayed unmatched. For the CDR3, the DNA is TGTGCCAGCAGCCAAGATTTCATAAGGGGGACAGGGGTCCCGAGCTCCTACGAGCAGTACTTC. It codes for CASSQDFIRGTGVPSSYEQYF.

The gene calls are TRBV2 and TRBJ1-1; D remains unclear. Trimming cost V 8 bases and J 0 bases, with 10 bases left between them. Germline CDR1 SNHLY, CDR2 FYNNEI. The CDR3 length is 13 residues. This CDR3 reads CASVAWLNTEAFF. In DNA, the CDR3 is TGTGCCAGCGTGGCCTGGTTGAACACTGAAGCTTTCTTT.

V and J are TRBV9 and TRBJ2-1, with 7 bases matching TRBD2. The J segment lost 2 bases and the V segment lost 5 bases, leaving 16 bases of the junction unmatched. The CDR3 spans 18 residues. CDR1 is SGDLS and CDR2 is YYNGEE in the germline V gene. The CDR3 spells CASSSVGLAATTYNEQFF. The CDR3 DNA reads TGTGCCAGCAGTTCTGTTGGGCTAGCGGCGACCACCTACAATGAGCAGTTCTTC. Full variable domain (outside the CDR3, taken from reference TRBV9 and TRBJ2-1): DSGVTQTPKHLITATGQRVTLRCSPRSGDLSVYWYQQSLDQGLQFLIQYYNGEERAKGNILERFSAQQFPDLHSELNLSSLELGDSALYFCASSSVGLAATTYNEQFFGPGTRLTVL.

The genes are TRBV28 and TRBJ2-7; D gene ambiguous. The CDR3 totals 14 residues. Trimming cost V 2 bases and J 3 bases, with 11 bases left between them. Germline CDR1 reads MDHEN; CDR2 reads SYDVKM. This chain's CDR3 is CASSLPHRSYEQYF. In DNA, the CDR3 is TGTGCCAGCAGTTTACCCCACCGCAGCTACGAGCAGTACTTC.

This chain joins TRBV6-4 and TRBJ2-3; TRBD1 aligns across 12 bases. J was trimmed by 4 bases and V by 3 bases; bases with no gene match: 2. Germline lookup yields CDR1 MRHNA and CDR2 SNTAGT. The CDR3 has 15 amino acids. Here the CDR3 reads CASSEGTGGADTQYF. CDR3 DNA: TGTGCCAGCAGTGAGGGGACAGGGGGCGCAGATACGCAGTATTTT.

The V and J genes are TRBV9 and TRBJ2-1, with TRBD2 as a possible D gene (5 bases). The CDR3 extends over 14 amino acids. Germline values: CDR1 SGDLS, CDR2 YYNGEE. V lost 2 bases and J 3 bases, leaving 9 bases between the germline ends. Here the CDR3 DNA reads TGTGCCAGCAGCGTGAGGGCCGACTACAATGAGCAGTTCTTC. This sequence encodes CASSVRADYNEQFF.

V and J are TRBV5-1 and TRBJ2-3; 7 positions agree with TRBD2. J gave up 6 bases and V 3 bases, and 10 bases lay outside the gene matches. Germline-derived CDR1 and CDR2 are SGHRS and YFSETQ. The CDR3 totals 15 residues. DNA of the CDR3: TGCGCCAGCAGCTGGGAGGCTAGCGGCCTCGATACGCAGTATTTT. This codes for CASSWEASGLDTQYF.